The TCR beta chain described here comes from a study of T cells after yellow fever vaccination. The germline gives CDR1 SGHDT, CDR2 YYEEEE. V was pared by 5 bases and J by 5 bases, with 6 bases of the junction left unmatched. The CDR3 loop spans 13 amino acids. Each CDR3 protein is one row after TCRdb ran MiXCR on the 5' RACE reads. This repertoire shows about 46,000 distinct CDR3 sequences, about 6.3% found once; its top ten account for more than 9%. The TCR was taken from a man between 25 and 39 years old who received the YFV17D yellow fever vaccine. The V call is TRBV5-6, the J call TRBJ2-5, with 7 bases lining up with TRBD2. The specimen comprised PBMCs, either bulk or a sorted T-cell subset (CD4+, CD8+, memory, or dextramer-sorted; not recorded which), sampled 45 days after the yellow fever booster vaccination. This CDR3 is CASRSRGVETQYF. The CDR3, as DNA: TGTGCCAGCAGATCCCGGGGGGTTGAGACCCAGTACTTC. The full variable domain, rest sourced from reference TRBV5-6 and TRBJ2-5, is DAGVTQSPTHLIKTRGQQVTLRCSPKSGHDTVSWYQQALGQGPQFIFQYYEEEERQRGNFPDRFSGHQFPNYSSELNVNALLLGDSALYLCASRSRGVETQYFGPGTRLLVL.